This T cell receptor beta chain comes out of a study of blood T cells in healthy people across ages. Healthy Caucasians from Russia aged roughly 6 to 95 served as donors. A J-beta primer mix and a sample-barcoded 5' primer were used in a second PCR of roughly 6 to 11 cycles. TCRdb re-derived calls from the 5' RACE reads in MiXCR, one entry per CDR3 protein. The data contain hundreds of thousands of distinct CDR3 sequences, 25% to 30% of them singletons. This CDR3 contains 15 residues. These same records also appear under a second study, on T cells of mothers and their children.

The source material was blood. The V gene is TRBV12-3 or TRBV12-4, the J gene TRBJ2-7; unclear D gene. The tail of the sequence fits TRBJ2-5 better, so the J call may be wrong. The receptor comes from a boy between 10 and 17 years old in good health. The CDR3 here is CASSLGVGMQETQYF. CDR3 sequence (DNA): TGTGCCAGCAGTTTAGGGGTGGGGATGCAAGAGACCCAGTACTTC.